This T cell receptor (beta chain) emerged from a study of blood T cell repertoires in COVID-19 (dated by TCRdb to 2019 to 2021). For context, the study as a whole: Samples covering the acute and convalescent phases of COVID-19 were provided by collaborators in the United States, Italy and Spain. The repertoires were released in a freely available public database meant as a resource for research on the immune response to SARS-CoV-2. The dataset comprised deeply sampled blood TCRbeta repertoires from subjects exposed to, actively infected with, or recovered from COVID-19. The material from the prospective study consisted of cDNA or gDNA derived from T cells, B-cell-depleted T cells, or PBMCs. Samples were obtained from the ongoing ImmuneRACE study (first 160 participants) and from about 1,300 subjects provided by 6 global collaborators. Sample metadata almost always included a de-identified subject ID, COVID-19 status, age in years and sex. Where HLA class I and class II types were available, the types were taken from metadata supplied by the sample provider, not from assay-based typing. What the authors observed across the whole study: How much clinical and demographic metadata was included differed by source and by participant, and the metadata was provided uncurated.

Comment on this clone: It lacks a known antigen. Per-base qualities were not stored, and no clone one base away is much larger.

The immunoSEQ Assay, a bias-controlled multiplex PCR, was used to amplify TCRbeta CDR3 regions from genomic DNA. Processing in the source paper ran as follows. Within the assay, amplification of reference gene primers was used to estimate how many nucleated cells each sample contained. To quantify the absolute abundance of each unique TCRbeta CDR3 rearrangement, sequence reads were collapsed and filtered. For each sample, productive Simpson clonality was calculated by taking the square root of Simpson's diversity index across productive rearrangements. TCRdb provides this immuneACCESS table in a form limited to in-frame rearrangements. Some clones are lacking; in checked studies, under half of them reflect an unresolved V gene, and why the rest are absent is not known. V, J and clone size are those of that table, while D and trimming were read from the DNA. This sample is represented by a few hundred thousand clones; approximately 80% of them were singletons. The ten largest clones take up under 1.5% of the sample.

Trimming removed 5 bases from V and 7 bases from J; the gene matches leave 10 bases unexplained. CDR1 and CDR2, per the germline V gene, are SGDLS and YYNGEE. The CDR3 starts with the cysteine, ends with the phenylalanine, and has 15 residues. The sequence is cut down to CDR3 DNA, 45 bases in frame from base 1. In the prospective study, participants were 18 to 89 years old, resided in approximately 25 geographic areas of the United States, and were enrolled through a virtual design. To assign participants to cohorts, the prospective study relied on clinical history that participants themselves reported in a screening survey and a study questionnaire. Mobile phlebotomists in the prospective study collected whole blood, serum and a nasopharyngeal or oropharyngeal swab from every participant. Over an approximately 2-month period, participants in the prospective study had the option of providing additional blood draws and questionnaires. Blood samples from the prospective study were shipped frozen or at room temperature prior to DNA extraction.

Recombination linked TRBV9 to TRBJ2-1, with 9 middle bases fitting TRBD2. The sequence was obtained from a woman aged 40 to 55 with acute COVID-19. Input material: PBMCs or T cells enriched from blood (not recorded which). For the CDR3, the sequence is CASSAAGGPWNEQFF. The DNA reads as follows: TGTGCCAGCAGTGCCGCGGGGGGGCCGTGGAATGAGCAGTTCTTC.